This T cell receptor beta chain appears in the sequencing data of a study of cytomegalovirus exposure and HLA in healthy donors. With respect to this clone: The antigen is not known.

Researchers ran the PCR with 60 Vbeta and 13 Jbeta primers. The table came from immunoSEQ multiplex PCR; TCRdb's copy has only in-frame clones and leaves some out. Of over 85,000 clones in the sample, around 73% were seen once. Overall study findings and caveats: Most TCR beta V segments were productive about 87% or about 30% of the time in an earlier analysis.

V lost 1 base and J 2 bases, leaving 12 bases between the germline ends. CDR1 and CDR2 from the germline V gene are LGHNA and YNFKEQ. This CDR3 region has 15 residues. The V and J genes are TRBV4-2 and TRBJ2-7; D might be TRBD2 (6 bases). Sample: PBMCs. This receptor was obtained from a man between 35 and 55 years old in good health and CMV-seronegative. The CDR3 region has the DNA TGTGCCAGCAGCCAAGTGGAGGGTGACCCCTACGAGCAGTACTTC. It codes for CASSQVEGDPYEQYF.